These 18 T cell receptor beta chains originate from one sample sequenced in a study of Ad26.COV2.S vaccination and SARS-CoV-2 variants. The data were produced by immunoSEQ multiplex PCR, yet TCRdb's version contains in-frame clones alone and is incomplete. The sample lists about 350,000 clones; approximately 85% were seen once. The treatment here: approximately 18 received Ad26.COV2.S at low or high dose, single or two shots; roughly five received placebo; per-sample allocation not given. The samples were gathered on day 63 after the first injection of vaccine or placebo. Sequenced here: peripheral blood, sampled in a trial of Ad26.COV2.S vaccine versus placebo. The receptors were sampled from a person aged 18-65 years who received the Ad26.COV2.S COVID-19 vaccine or a placebo.

The chain employs TRBV11-2 and TRBJ1-1; D is perhaps TRBD1 (6 bases). The CDR3 runs to 16 residues. The germline V gene has CDR1 SGHAT and CDR2 FQNNGV. The V end was cut by 1 base, the J end by 5 bases, with 17 bases between. Here the CDR3 DNA reads TGTGCCAGCAGCTTAGCCCCGGGAGGGGGTAGAACTGAAGCTTTCTTT. Translation: CASSLAPGGGRTEAFF.

This chain links TRBV20-1 with TRBJ2-1, with D tentatively TRBD1 (6 bases). The CDR3 sequence is 13 residues long. Germline values: CDR1 DFQATT, CDR2 SNEGSKA (reference sequence). Trimming took off 3 bases at V and 4 bases at J, with 10 bases between the two ends. CDR3 DNA sequence: TGCAGTGCTAGTTGGGACAAATACAATGAGCAGTTCTTC. As protein: CSASWDKYNEQFF.

J is TRBJ2-7 and V is TRBV2; no reliable D call. Trimming pared 2 bases from V and 0 bases from J, leaving 2 bases between. The CDR3 is 12 amino acids. Per germline, CDR1 SNHLY and CDR2 FYNNEI. CDR3 loop: CASSEPSYEQYF. The CDR3 DNA sequence: TGTGCCAGCAGTGAACCCTCCTACGAGCAGTACTTC.

The chain couples TRBV18 to TRBJ2-3; D gene unclear. The length of the CDR3 is 14 residues. Trimming took 3 bases from V and 4 from J, leaving 11 bases between them. Germline CDR1 and CDR2: KGHSH and LQKENI. CDR3 loop: CASSPRTQADTQYF. As DNA, the CDR3 is TGTGCCAGCTCACCGAGGACCCAGGCAGATACGCAGTATTTT.

The chain uses TRBV5-1 and TRBJ2-1; 15 bases line up with TRBD2. In germline, CDR1 is SGHRS, CDR2 YFSETQ. There are 19 residues in the CDR3. V shed 3 bases, J shed 2 bases, and the junction held 9 bases outside the gene matches. The CDR3 DNA reads as TGCGCCAGCAGCTCCCCAGGGACTAGCGGGGGGCCTCCCTACAATGAGCAGTTCTTC. Its translation is CASSSPGTSGGPPYNEQFF. The full variable domain, its missing parts supplied by reference TRBV5-1 and TRBJ2-1, is KAGVTQTPRYLIKTRGQQVTLSCSPISGHRSVSWYQQTPGQGLQFLFEYFSETQRNKGNFPGRFSGRQFSNSRSEMNVSTLELGDSALYLCASSSPGTSGGPPYNEQFFGPGTRLTVL.

The chain recombines TRBV5-1 with TRBJ1-1; D perhaps matches TRBD1 (6 bases). The V and J ends lost 4 bases and 2 bases respectively, with 9 bases between them. This CDR3 has 13 residues. Germline V lookup: CDR1 SGHRS, CDR2 YFSETQ. The CDR3 nucleotides read TGCGCCAGCAGCACCAGGGGAAACACTGAAGCTTTCTTT. Protein: CASSTRGNTEAFF.

The chain joins TRBV18 to TRBJ2-1; 7 bases are a match to TRBD1. The germline V gene encodes CDR1 KGHSH and CDR2 LQKENI. V shed 1 base, J shed 2 bases, and the junction held 2 bases outside the gene matches. The CDR3 covers 15 residues. CDR3 region: CASSPQGATYNEQFF. As DNA, the CDR3 is TGTGCCAGCTCACCACAGGGGGCGACCTACAATGAGCAGTTCTTC.

The V gene is TRBV5-4, the J gene TRBJ2-7; perhaps D is TRBD1 or TRBD2 (5 bases each). Germline values: CDR1 SGHNT, CDR2 YYREEE (reference sequence). V was clipped by 0 bases and J by 2 bases, with 12 bases between them. The CDR3 length is 15 residues. The chain's CDR3 is CASSLAPGPTYEQYF. The CDR3 DNA reads TGTGCCAGCAGCTTGGCTCCGGGACCTACCTACGAGCAGTACTTC.

The rearrangement joins TRBV29-1 to TRBJ2-3, with 14 positions matching TRBD2. V dropped 7 bases and J dropped 7; count of bases not matched to a gene: 10. The CDR3 has 15 residues. Germline V gene lookup returns CDR1 SQVTM and CDR2 ANQGSEA. This chain's CDR3 is CSAPRTSGRLNTQYF. The DNA of the CDR3 is TGCAGCGCTCCCCGGACTAGCGGGAGGTTGAATACGCAGTATTTT.

This chain links TRBV7-9 with TRBJ2-2; a weak D match, TRBD2 (6 bases). CDR1 is SEHNR, CDR2 FQNEAQ, per germline (reference sequence). The V and J ends lost 2 bases and 5 bases respectively, with 9 bases between them. The CDR3 sequence is 14 residues long. The chain's CDR3 is CASSLSGSTGELFF. Written as DNA, the CDR3 is TGTGCCAGCAGCTTATCCGGGAGTACCGGGGAGCTGTTTTTT. Based on the CDR3 plus reference TRBV7-9 and TRBJ2-2, the full variable domain is DTGVSQNPRHKITKRGQNVTFRCDPISEHNRLYWYRQTLGQGPEFLTYFQNEAQLEKSRLLSDRFSAERPKGSFSTLEIQRTEQGDSAMYLCASSLSGSTGELFFGEGSRLTVL.

This clone was detected many times. This chain links TRBV11-2 with TRBJ2-7; D ambiguous. The V end was cut by 0 bases, the J end by 0 bases, with 9 bases between. The germline V gene has CDR1 SGHAT and CDR2 FQNNGV. This CDR3 comprises 15 residues. The CDR3 sequence is CASSLEGASSYEQYF. The CDR3 DNA reads as TGTGCCAGCAGCTTAGAGGGTGCGAGCTCCTACGAGCAGTACTTC.

The chain has TRBV7-2 and TRBJ2-7; D tentatively fits TRBD1 or TRBD2 (5 bases each). V lost 5 bases, J lost 2 bases, and 25 bases lay in between. CDR1 and CDR2 from the germline V gene are SGHTA and FQGNSA. CDR3 length equals 18 residues. DNA of the CDR3: TGTGCCAGCAGCCAAAGGCAAGGGGCGCGGGTCAGGCCCTACGAGCAGTACTTC. This translates into CASSQRQGARVRPYEQYF. Full variable domain (remainder filled in from reference TRBV7-2 and TRBJ2-7): GAGVSQSPSNKVTEKGKDVELRCDPISGHTALYWYRQSLGQGLEFLIYFQGNSAPDKSGLPSDRFSAERTGGSVSTLTIQRTQQEDSAVYLCASSQRQGARVRPYEQYFGPGTRLTVT.

The chain combines TRBV7-9 with TRBJ1-4; D ambiguous. Trimming left V 1 base short and J 8 bases short, with 17 bases between. The CDR3 is made up of 16 amino acids. Germline CDR1 is SEHNR and CDR2 is FQNEAQ (reference sequence). The CDR3 sequence is CASSLDLDSVGEKLFF. In DNA, the CDR3 is TGTGCCAGCAGCTTAGATCTTGATTCGGTAGGGGAAAAACTGTTTTTT.

The chain is built from TRBV29-1 and TRBJ2-5; 12 nucleotides align to TRBD1. Trimming cost V 6 bases and J 5 bases; bases outside gene matches: 7. The CDR3 contains 14 residues. Germline V gene sequence: CDR1 SQVTM, CDR2 ANQGSEA. The CDR3 sequence: CSVLGDRGRETQYF. As DNA, the CDR3 is TGCAGCGTGCTGGGGGACAGGGGGCGGGAGACCCAGTACTTC.

The chain recombines TRBV4-3 with TRBJ2-3; 14 positions match TRBD2. Germline trimming cut 0 bases from V and 10 bases from J; bases unmatched to any gene: 9. The CDR3 runs 17 residues. CDR1 is LGHNA, CDR2 YSLEER, per germline. This CDR3 is CASSQEPSGTSGRPQYF. The CDR3 region has the DNA TGCGCCAGCAGCCAAGAGCCCTCCGGGACTAGCGGGAGACCGCAGTATTTT.

The chain employs TRBV7-2 and TRBJ2-5, with 8 positions matching TRBD2. The ends lost 0 bases at V and 5 bases at J; junction bases unmatched: 5. This CDR3 region has 15 residues. The V gene's germline CDR1 is SGHTA and CDR2 FQGNSA. The CDR3 nucleotides are TGTGCCAGCAGCTTAGCCAGCGGGGGAGGTGAGACCCAGTACTTC. This sequence encodes CASSLASGGGETQYF. Full variable domain (missing parts from reference TRBV7-2 and TRBJ2-5): GAGVSQSPSNKVTEKGKDVELRCDPISGHTALYWYRQSLGQGLEFLIYFQGNSAPDKSGLPSDRFSAERTGGSVSTLTIQRTQQEDSAVYLCASSLASGGGETQYFGPGTRLLVL.

This clone was picked up one time. The chain joins TRBV29-1 to TRBJ1-2; no reliable D call. The CDR3 has 14 residues. Between the trimmed V and J ends, which lost 6 bases and 4 bases, there was a span of 18 bases. Germline values: CDR1 SQVTM, CDR2 ANQGSEA. The CDR3 reads CSVDPSSGGYGYTF. In DNA, the CDR3 is TGCAGCGTGGATCCGTCATCCGGTGGCTATGGCTACACCTTC. Complete variable domain (other parts from reference TRBV29-1 and TRBJ1-2): SAVISQKPSRDICQRGTSLTIQCQVDSQVTMMFWYRQQPGQSLTLIATANQGSEATYESGFVIDKFPISRPNLTFSTLTVSNMSPEDSSIYLCSVDPSSGGYGYTFGSGTRLTVV.

This sequence joins TRBV21-1 and TRBJ2-2; TRBD2, the table's D call, was not compared with the DNA. TRBV21-1 is tagged as a pseudogene. The CDR3 is 17 amino acids. The CDR3 DNA reads TGTGCCAGCAGGTGGACTAGCGGGGGACAAGACACCGGGGAGCTGTTTTTT. Translating it yields CASRWTSGGQDTGELFF.